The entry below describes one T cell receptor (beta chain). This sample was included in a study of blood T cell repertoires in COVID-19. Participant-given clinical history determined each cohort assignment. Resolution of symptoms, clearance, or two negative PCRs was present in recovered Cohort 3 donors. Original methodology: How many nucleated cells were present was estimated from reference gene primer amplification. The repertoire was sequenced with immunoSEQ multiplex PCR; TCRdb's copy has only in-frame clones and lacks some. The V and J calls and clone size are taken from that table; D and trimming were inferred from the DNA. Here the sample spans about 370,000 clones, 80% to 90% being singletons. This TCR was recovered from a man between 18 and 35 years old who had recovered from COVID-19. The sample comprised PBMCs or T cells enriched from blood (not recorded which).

CDR3 sequence (DNA): TGTGCCAGCAGTTACTCACTGGGGCAGGGACAAGAGACCCAGTACTTC. Protein product: CASSYSLGQGQETQYF. The chain couples TRBV6-2 or TRBV6-3 to TRBJ2-5; a weak D match, TRBD1 (5 bases). The CDR3 contains 16 residues. V lost 0 bases to trimming and J lost 2 bases, with 13 bases between them. Germline values: CDR1 MNHEY, CDR2 SVGEGT.